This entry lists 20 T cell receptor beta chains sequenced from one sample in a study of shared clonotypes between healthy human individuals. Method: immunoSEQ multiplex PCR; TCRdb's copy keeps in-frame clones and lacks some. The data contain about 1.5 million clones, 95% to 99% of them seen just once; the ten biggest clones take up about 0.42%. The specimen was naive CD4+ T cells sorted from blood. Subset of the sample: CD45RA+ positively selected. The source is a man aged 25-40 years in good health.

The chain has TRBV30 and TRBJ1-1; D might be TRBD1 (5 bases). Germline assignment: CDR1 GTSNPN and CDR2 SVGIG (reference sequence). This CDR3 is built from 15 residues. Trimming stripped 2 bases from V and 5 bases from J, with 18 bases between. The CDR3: CAWSQHRPNRTEAFF. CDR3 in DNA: TGTGCCTGGAGTCAACATCGACCGAACAGGACTGAAGCTTTCTTT.

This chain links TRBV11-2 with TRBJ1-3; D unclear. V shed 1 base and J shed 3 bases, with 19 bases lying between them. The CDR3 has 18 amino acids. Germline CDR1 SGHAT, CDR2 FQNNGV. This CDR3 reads CASSLALAVDYFGNTIYF. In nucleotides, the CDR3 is TGTGCCAGCAGCTTAGCTCTAGCGGTGGACTACTTTGGAAACACCATATATTTT.

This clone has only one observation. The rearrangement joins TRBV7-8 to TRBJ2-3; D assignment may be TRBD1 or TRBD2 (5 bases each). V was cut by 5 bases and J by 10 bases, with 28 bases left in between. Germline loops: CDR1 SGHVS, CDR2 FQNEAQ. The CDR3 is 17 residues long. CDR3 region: CASSPFWDGRNLNPQYF. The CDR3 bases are TGTGCCAGCAGCCCCTTTTGGGACGGGCGGAATCTTAATCCGCAGTATTTT.

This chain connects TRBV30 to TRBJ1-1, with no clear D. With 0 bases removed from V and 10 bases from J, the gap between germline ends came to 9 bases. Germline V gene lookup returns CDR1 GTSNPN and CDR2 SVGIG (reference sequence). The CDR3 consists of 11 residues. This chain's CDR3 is CAWSVARGAFF. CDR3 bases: TGTGCCTGGAGTGTGGCCAGAGGAGCTTTCTTT.

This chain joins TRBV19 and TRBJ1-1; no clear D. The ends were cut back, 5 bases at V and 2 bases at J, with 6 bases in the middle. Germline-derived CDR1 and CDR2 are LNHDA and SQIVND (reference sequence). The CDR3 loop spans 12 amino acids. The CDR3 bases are TGTGCCAGTAGTCTTACAAACACTGAAGCTTTCTTT. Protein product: CASSLTNTEAFF.

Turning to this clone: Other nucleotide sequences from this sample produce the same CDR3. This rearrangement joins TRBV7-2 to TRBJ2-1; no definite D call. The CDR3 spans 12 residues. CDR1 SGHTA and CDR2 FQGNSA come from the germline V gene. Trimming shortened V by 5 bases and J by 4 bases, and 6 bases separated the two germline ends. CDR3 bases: TGTGCCAGCAGCCCGACTTACAATGAGCAGTTCTTC. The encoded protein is CASSPTYNEQFF.

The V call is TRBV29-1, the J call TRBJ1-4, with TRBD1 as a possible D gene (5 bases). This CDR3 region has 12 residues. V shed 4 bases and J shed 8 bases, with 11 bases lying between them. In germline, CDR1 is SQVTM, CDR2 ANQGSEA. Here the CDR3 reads CSVAREGEKLFF. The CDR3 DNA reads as TGCAGCGTTGCCAGGGAGGGGGAAAAACTGTTTTTT.

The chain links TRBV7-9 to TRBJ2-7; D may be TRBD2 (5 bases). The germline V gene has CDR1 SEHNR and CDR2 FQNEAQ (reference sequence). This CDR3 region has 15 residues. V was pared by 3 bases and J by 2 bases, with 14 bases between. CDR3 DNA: TGTGCCAGCAGCTTGGAGGCGGGCAGTACCTACGAGCAGTACTTC. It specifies CASSLEAGSTYEQYF.

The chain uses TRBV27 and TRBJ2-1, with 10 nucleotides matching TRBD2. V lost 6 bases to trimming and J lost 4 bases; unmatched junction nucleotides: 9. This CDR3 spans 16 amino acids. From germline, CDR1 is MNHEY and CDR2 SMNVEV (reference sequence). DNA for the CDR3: TGTGCCAGCAGGCCTGGGGGACTAGCGAGGTACAATGAGCAGTTCTTC. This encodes CASRPGGLARYNEQFF.

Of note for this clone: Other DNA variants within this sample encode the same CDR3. The DNA for the CDR3 is TGTGCCAGCTCACCGCGGAGGGACTCCTCTGGAAACACCATATATTTT. Residues: CASSPRRDSSGNTIYF. This sequence joins TRBV18 and TRBJ1-3, with a tentative D call TRBD1 (5 bases). Germline V lookup: CDR1 KGHSH, CDR2 LQKENI. Trimming pared 3 bases from V and 0 bases from J, leaving 12 bases between. The CDR3 sequence is 16 residues long.

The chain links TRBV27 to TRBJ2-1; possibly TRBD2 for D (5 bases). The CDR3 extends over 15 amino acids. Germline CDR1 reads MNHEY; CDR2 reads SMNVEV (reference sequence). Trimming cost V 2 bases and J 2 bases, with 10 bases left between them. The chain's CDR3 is CASSLGGEPYNEQFF. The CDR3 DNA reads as TGTGCCAGCAGTTTAGGTGGGGAGCCCTACAATGAGCAGTTCTTC.

The CDR3, as DNA: TGTGCCAGTAGTGTTTCCAGGGGGCTATATGGCTACACCTTC. Translation gives CASSVSRGLYGYTF. V and J are TRBV19 and TRBJ1-2; 8 nucleotides line up with TRBD1. V trimming: 5 bases; J trimming: 5 bases; junction bases outside the gene matches: 7. Germline loops: CDR1 LNHDA, CDR2 SQIVND (reference sequence). The CDR3 has 14 amino acids.

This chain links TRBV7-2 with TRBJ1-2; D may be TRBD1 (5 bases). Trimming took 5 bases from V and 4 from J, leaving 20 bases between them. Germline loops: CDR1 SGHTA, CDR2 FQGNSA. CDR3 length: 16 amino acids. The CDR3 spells CASSPGGTISSYGYTF. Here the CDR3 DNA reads TGTGCCAGCAGCCCCGGCGGGACTATCTCATCCTATGGCTACACCTTC.

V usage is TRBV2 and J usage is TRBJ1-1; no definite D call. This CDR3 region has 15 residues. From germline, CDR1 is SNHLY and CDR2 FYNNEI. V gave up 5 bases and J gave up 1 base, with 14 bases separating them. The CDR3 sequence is CASSTEKGRNTEAFF. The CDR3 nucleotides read TGTGCCAGCAGTACGGAGAAGGGCAGGAACACTGAAGCTTTCTTT.

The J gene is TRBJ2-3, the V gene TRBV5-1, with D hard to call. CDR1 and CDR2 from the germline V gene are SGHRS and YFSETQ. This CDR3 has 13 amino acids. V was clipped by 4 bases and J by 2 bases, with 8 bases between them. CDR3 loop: CASSLSTTDTQYF. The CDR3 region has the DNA TGCGCCAGCAGCCTGAGTACCACAGATACGCAGTATTTT.

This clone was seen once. The DNA of the CDR3 is TGTGCCAGCAGTCCATCCGGGACTAGCGGGACCTACGAGCAGTACTTC. Its protein is CASSPSGTSGTYEQYF. The chain is built from TRBV28 and TRBJ2-7; 13 nucleotides agree with TRBD2. The germline V gene encodes CDR1 MDHEN and CDR2 SYDVKM. The V gene end was trimmed by 5 bases and the J gene end by 2 bases; junction bases not matched to a gene: 6. The CDR3 has 16 residues.

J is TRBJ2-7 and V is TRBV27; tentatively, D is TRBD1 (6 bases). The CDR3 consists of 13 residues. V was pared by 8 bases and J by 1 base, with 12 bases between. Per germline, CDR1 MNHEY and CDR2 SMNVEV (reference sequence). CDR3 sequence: CASEKQGSYEQYF. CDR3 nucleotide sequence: TGTGCCAGCGAAAAACAGGGATCCTACGAGCAGTACTTC.

CDR3 in DNA: TGTGCCAGCAGTATAGCGGGAGGAACAGATACGCAGTATTTT. Its protein is CASSIAGGTDTQYF. This sequence joins TRBV5-4 and TRBJ2-3; 10 nucleotides match TRBD2. Germline CDR1 reads SGHNT; CDR2 reads YYREEE (reference sequence). The CDR3 is 14 residues long. After removal of 5 bases from V and 3 bases from J, the junction contained 3 bases not matched to a gene.

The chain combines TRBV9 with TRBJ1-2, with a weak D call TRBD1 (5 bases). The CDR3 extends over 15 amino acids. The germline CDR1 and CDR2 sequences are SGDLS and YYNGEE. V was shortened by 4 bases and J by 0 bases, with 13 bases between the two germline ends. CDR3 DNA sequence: TGTGCCAGCAGCCCGAGATGGACAACTAACTATGGCTACACCTTC. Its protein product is CASSPRWTTNYGYTF.

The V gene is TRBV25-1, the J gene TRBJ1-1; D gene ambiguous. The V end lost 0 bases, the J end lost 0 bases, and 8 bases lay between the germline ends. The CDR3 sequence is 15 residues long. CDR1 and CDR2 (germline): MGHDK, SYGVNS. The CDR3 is CASSEYGVLNTEAFF. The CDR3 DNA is TGTGCCAGCAGTGAATACGGAGTGTTGAACACTGAAGCTTTCTTT.